This passage covers 20 T cell receptor beta chains from one sample sequenced in a study of CD8 T cells in ankylosing spondylitis. One entry per CDR3 protein results from TCRdb running MiXCR on the 5' RACE reads. The repertoire has 150,000 to 200,000 distinct CDR3 sequences, under 15% of them found once; the top ten carry approximately 10%. Sequenced material: blood, either unsorted or a sorted T cell fraction (not recorded which). Every receptor here comes from a female donor with ankylosing spondylitis or in good health (not recorded which).

The sample holds a few counts of this clonotype. The V gene is TRBV30, the J gene TRBJ2-5, with 10 bases aligning to TRBD1. V shed 4 bases, J shed 2 bases, and the junction held 10 bases outside the gene matches. Germline V lookup: CDR1 GTSNPN, CDR2 SVGIG (reference sequence). The CDR3 covers 16 residues. This CDR3 reads CAWNLPGQGTQETQYF. DNA of the CDR3: TGTGCCTGGAACCTCCCGGGACAGGGGACGCAAGAGACCCAGTACTTC. The whole variable domain, remainder taken from reference TRBV30 and TRBJ2-5, is SQTIHQWPATLVQPVGSPLSLECTVEGTSNPNLYWYRQAAGRGLQLLFYSVGIGQISSEVPQNLSASRPQDRQFILSSKKLLLSDSGFYLCAWNLPGQGTQETQYFGPGTRLLVL.

This clonotype has a count of ten or more. V gene TRBV6-2 or TRBV6-3 combines with J gene TRBJ1-2, with D perhaps TRBD1 (5 bases). This CDR3 has 16 amino acids. Germline CDR1 reads MNHEY; CDR2 reads SVGEGT. The V end lost 0 bases, the J end lost 6 bases, and 17 bases lay between the germline ends. Written as DNA, the CDR3 is TGTGCCAGCAGTTACTCGAGCAGACCGGGGACCGATGGCTACACCTTC. This translates into CASSYSSRPGTDGYTF.

This clonotype was picked up many times. The chain carries TRBV6-2 or TRBV6-3 and TRBJ2-5; tentatively, D is TRBD1 (5 bases). Germline lookup yields CDR1 MNHEY and CDR2 SVGEGT. V lost 2 bases to trimming and J lost 0 bases, with 10 bases between them. The CDR3 sequence is 15 residues long. CDR3 protein: CASSYGAVHQETQYF. The CDR3 coding sequence is TGTGCCAGCAGTTACGGGGCAGTACACCAAGAGACCCAGTACTTC.

The V call is TRBV7-9, the J call TRBJ2-7; 9 positions match TRBD2. V shed 2 bases, J shed 5 bases, and the junction held 4 bases outside the gene matches. This CDR3 has 14 residues. The V gene's germline CDR1 is SEHNR and CDR2 FQNEAQ (reference sequence). CDR3 DNA: TGTGCCAGCAGCTTAAGCGGGAGGAACGACGAGCAGTACTTC. As protein: CASSLSGRNDEQYF.

This clonotype was recorded many times. This CDR3 reads CASSVAGHSSSYNEQFF. The CDR3 nucleotides read TGTGCCAGCAGCGTAGCTGGACACTCAAGCTCCTACAATGAGCAGTTCTTC. The rearrangement uses TRBV9 and TRBJ2-1, with D possibly being TRBD1 (5 bases). Germline CDR1 reads SGDLS; CDR2 reads YYNGEE. The CDR3 is made up of 17 amino acids. Trimming took off 0 bases at V and 0 bases at J, with 13 bases between the two ends.

This clonotype was recorded at least ten times. V gene TRBV29-1 combines with J gene TRBJ2-5; 14 bases match TRBD2. There are 14 residues in the CDR3. V trimming: 7 bases; J trimming: 5 bases; junction bases outside the gene matches: 6. The V gene's germline CDR1 is SQVTM and CDR2 ANQGSEA. CDR3 coding DNA: TGCAGCGGGTCCGGGACTAGCGGGAGTGAGACCCAGTACTTC. This encodes CSGSGTSGSETQYF.

In this sample, this clonotype turned up many times. The V call is TRBV21-1, the J call TRBJ2-4; the table's D call of TRBD1 was not tested on the DNA. TRBV21-1 corresponds to a pseudogene. This CDR3 is built from 11 residues. The CDR3 loop reads CAWDRKNIQYF. The CDR3 DNA reads TGTGCCTGGGACAGAAAAAACATTCAGTACTTC.

This clonotype has ten or more counts. V gene TRBV20-1 combines with J gene TRBJ2-5; TRBD2 is a possible D gene (5 bases). The CDR3 covers 14 residues. The germline CDR1 and CDR2 sequences are DFQATT and SNEGSKA (reference sequence). Deletions cut 3 bases from V and 5 bases from J, with 16 bases between. The chain's CDR3 is CSARPPRGGETQYF. CDR3 nucleotide sequence: TGCAGTGCTAGGCCCCCTCGAGGAGGTGAGACCCAGTACTTC.

The chain links TRBV6-1 to TRBJ2-7; TRBD1 or TRBD2 may be the D gene (5 bases each). The CDR3 sequence is 14 residues long. The germline V gene has CDR1 MNHNS and CDR2 SASEGT. Trimming removed 8 bases at V and 0 bases at J, with 14 bases between. The CDR3 DNA is TGTGCCAGCCGGGGTACGGGGCTCTCCTACGAGCAGTACTTC. It encodes CASRGTGLSYEQYF.

This clonotype was detected ten times or more. This rearrangement joins TRBV5-1 to TRBJ2-1; 10 bases map to TRBD2. Germline trimming cut 2 bases from V and 8 bases from J; bases unmatched to any gene: 7. The CDR3 covers 15 residues. Germline CDR1 reads SGHRS; CDR2 reads YFSETQ. The CDR3 region is CASSFGLAALDEQFF. The CDR3, as DNA: TGCGCCAGCAGCTTCGGACTAGCGGCTTTGGATGAGCAGTTCTTC.

This clonotype was seen more than once but under ten times. The chain couples TRBV25-1 to TRBJ2-5, with 8 positions matching TRBD1. The CDR3 is 15 residues long. With 5 bases clipped from V and 0 bases from J, the junction kept 5 bases outside the gene matches. Germline lookup yields CDR1 MGHDK and CDR2 SYGVNS. The CDR3 region is CASSLDREYQETQYF. DNA of the CDR3: TGTGCCAGCAGTCTGGACAGGGAGTACCAAGAGACCCAGTACTTC.

The gene calls are TRBV7-2 and TRBJ2-3; TRBD2 matches at 7 bases. Losses at the gene ends were 1 base for V and 3 bases for J; bases not matched to a gene: 4. CDR1 and CDR2 (germline): SGHTA, FQGNSA. This CDR3 is 15 amino acids long. The CDR3 nucleotides read TGTGCCAGCAGCTTAGACGGGGGGAAGACAGATACGCAGTATTTT. It is translated as CASSLDGGKTDTQYF.

This clonotype was seen more than once but under ten times. The chain is built from TRBV3-1 and TRBJ2-1, with D possibly being TRBD2 (6 bases). This CDR3 has 15 residues. Germline lookup yields CDR1 LGHDT and CDR2 YNNKEL (reference sequence). Trimming took 4 bases from V and 2 from J, leaving 12 bases between them. This CDR3 reads CASSRRGNPYNEQFF. The CDR3 DNA reads TGTGCCAGCAGCCGGCGGGGAAACCCCTACAATGAGCAGTTCTTC.

The chain combines TRBV20-1 with TRBJ2-5, with 7 bases identical to TRBD2. The CDR3 consists of 14 residues. Germline assignment: CDR1 DFQATT and CDR2 SNEGSKA (reference sequence). The V and J ends lost 0 bases and 5 bases, in that order; junction bases with no gene match: 6. The CDR3 sequence is CSARDGGVGETQYF. The CDR3 DNA reads TGCAGTGCTAGAGATGGGGGGGTAGGGGAGACCCAGTACTTC.

This clonotype was observed at least ten times. V is TRBV29-1 and J is TRBJ1-6; 7 nucleotides match TRBD1. CDR1 is SQVTM, CDR2 ANQGSEA, per germline. V gave up 3 bases and J gave up 10 bases; unmatched junction bases: 6. The CDR3 consists of 13 residues. The CDR3 bases are TGCAGCGTTGATCCAGGGGGAGGATCACCCCTCCACTTT. Translating gives CSVDPGGGSPLHF.

This clonotype was found many times. The CDR3 is CASSLAVNSAEETQYF. The CDR3, as DNA: TGCGCCAGCAGCTTGGCAGTAAACTCCGCAGAGGAGACCCAGTACTTC. The genes are TRBV5-1 and TRBJ2-5; D gene unclear. CDR3 length: 16 residues. Germline assignment: CDR1 SGHRS and CDR2 YFSETQ. Trimming pared 0 bases from V and 5 bases from J, leaving 17 bases between.

This clonotype has at least ten counts. This chain links TRBV6-1 with TRBJ1-1; 8 positions agree with TRBD1. The trim removed 5 bases at V and 10 bases at J, leaving 9 bases unmatched. There are 13 residues in the CDR3. Germline lookup yields CDR1 MNHNS and CDR2 SASEGT. CDR3: CASSPTTGVSAFF. In DNA form, the CDR3 reads TGTGCCAGCAGTCCTACGACAGGGGTTTCAGCTTTCTTT.

This clonotype was counted a few times. J is TRBJ1-1 and V is TRBV28; D is perhaps TRBD1 (6 bases). Germline CDR1 and CDR2: MDHEN and SYDVKM. CDR3 length: 19 residues. The V end was cut by 2 bases, the J end by 0 bases, with 22 bases between. CDR3 region: CASSLGGGWRLWLNTEAFF. CDR3 DNA sequence: TGTGCCAGCAGTTTAGGGGGGGGCTGGAGGCTCTGGTTGAACACTGAAGCTTTCTTT.

Ten or more counts support this clonotype. The V call is TRBV7-2, the J call TRBJ2-1; 8 nucleotides match TRBD2. The CDR3 is 16 residues long. Per the germline V gene, CDR1 is SGHTA and CDR2 is FQGNSA. J was trimmed by 9 bases and V by 3 bases; bases with no gene match: 13. This CDR3 reads CASSFLPGGGFSEQFF. The CDR3 nucleotides read TGTGCCAGCAGCTTTTTACCGGGAGGGGGTTTCAGTGAGCAGTTCTTC.

The sample holds many counts of this clonotype. One end of the junction varies from germline; a read error may be responsible. V gene TRBV19 combines with J gene TRBJ2-1; the D gene is possibly TRBD2 (5 bases). The CDR3 is 14 residues long. CDR1 is LNHDA and CDR2 is SQIVND in the germline V gene (reference sequence). The DNA of the CDR3 is TGTGCCAGTAGCATAGCAGGCCGGGGCAATGAGCAGTTCTTC. Amino acid sequence: CASSIAGRGNEQFF. Using reference TRBV19 and TRBJ2-1 for the parts outside the CDR3, the full variable domain is DGGITQSPKYLFRKEGQNVTLSCEQNLNHDAMYWYRQDPGQGLRLIYYSQIVNDFQKGDIAEGYSVSREKKESFPLTVTSAQKNPTAFYLCASSIAGRGNEQFFGPGTRLTVL.